This passage covers 26 T cell receptor beta chains from one sample sequenced in a study of T cell repertoires in cytomegalovirus infection. TCRdb used MiXCR to reprocess the reads, holding one entry per CDR3 protein. The table shows about 600,000 distinct CDR3 sequences, with 20% to 25% occurring only once. Sample: CD8+ T cells from PBMCs. Receptor source: a human donor in good health (CMV status not recorded). Some clones in this sample may be carry-over from other donors' samples.

This chain links TRBV4-2 with TRBJ2-1; 8 bases fit TRBD2. The CDR3 extends over 16 amino acids. The germline gives CDR1 LGHNA, CDR2 YNFKEQ. The V segment lost 3 bases and the J segment 4 bases; nucleotides outside the gene matches: 8. CDR3 residues: CASSHEGGGIYNEQFF. The DNA of the CDR3 is TGTGCCAGCAGCCATGAAGGCGGGGGGATATACAATGAGCAGTTCTTC.

Ten or more counts support this clonotype. The gene calls are TRBV7-2 and TRBJ2-7, with D perhaps TRBD2 (6 bases). The germline V gene encodes CDR1 SGHTA and CDR2 FQGNSA. This CDR3 region has 14 residues. The germline V and J ends were trimmed by 0 bases and 3 bases, with 9 bases remaining between them. DNA for the CDR3: TGTGCCAGCAGCTTAGCGTACGGGGGCTACGAGCAGTACGTC. Encoded protein: CASSLAYGGYEQYV.

This chain connects TRBV7-8 to TRBJ2-7, with D maybe TRBD2 (5 bases). Germline CDR1 and CDR2: SGHVS and FQNEAQ. The CDR3 extends over 15 amino acids. The CDR3 DNA follows: TGTGCCAGCAGCTCCTTAGCGCGATCAACCTACGAGCAGCACGTC. Translation: CASSSLARSTYEQHV.

The table lists this clonotype with a few counts. The chain's CDR3 is CASRLTDRASSYEQYF. The DNA for the CDR3 is TGTGCCAGCAGACTAACCGACAGGGCCTCGTCCTACGAGCAGTACTTC. The rearrangement uses TRBV6-1 and TRBJ2-7, with 7 bases identical to TRBD1. V was clipped by 6 bases and J by 1 base; unmatched bases: 12. The CDR3 has 16 residues. Germline CDR1 is MNHNS and CDR2 is SASEGT.

This clonotype was found many times. V gene TRBV6-1 combines with J gene TRBJ2-7; D gene uncertain. V was cut by 6 bases and J by 3 bases, with 12 bases left in between. The CDR3 runs 13 residues. CDR1 is MNHNS and CDR2 is SASEGT in the germline V gene. The CDR3 loop is CASSPGPRYEQYF. In nucleotides, the CDR3 is TGTGCCAGCAGCCCAGGACCCCGCTACGAGCAGTACTTC.

Regarding this clonotype: A read error may explain this, as a much larger clone is one base away. The V and J genes are TRBV7-6 and TRBJ1-5; D may be TRBD1 (6 bases). The CDR3 loop spans 13 amino acids. Germline CDR1 reads SGHVS; CDR2 reads FNYEAQ. The CDR3 here is CVSSLGGVQPQHF. The CDR3 DNA reads TGTGTCAGCAGCTTAGGGGGAGTTCAGCCCCAGCATTTT. The whole variable domain, remainder taken from reference TRBV7-6 and TRBJ1-5, is GAGVSQSPRYKVTKRGQDVALRCDPISGHVSLYWYRQALGQGPEFLTYFNYEAQQDKSGLPNDRFSAERPEGSISTLTIQRTEQRDSAMYRCVSSLGGVQPQHFGDGTRLSIL.

The chain has TRBV12-3 or TRBV12-4 and TRBJ2-6; 10 positions match TRBD1. This CDR3 is 16 amino acids long. With V trimmed by 8 bases and J by 2 bases, 6 bases remained unmatched. The chain's CDR3 is CASRPGTGAGANVLTF. In DNA, the CDR3 is TGTGCCAGCCGTCCCGGGACAGGGGCTGGGGCCAACGTCCTGACTTTC.

This clonotype came up a few times. The genes are TRBV6-5 and TRBJ2-7, with 10 bases that match TRBD1. The CDR3 spans 14 residues. V shed 5 bases and J 5 bases; nucleotides not matched to a gene: 6. The V gene's germline CDR1 is MNHEY and CDR2 SVGAGI. This CDR3 reads CASSQTGTGDEQYF. As DNA, the CDR3 is TGTGCCAGCAGTCAAACCGGGACAGGGGACGAGCAGTACTTC.

This clonotype has just a few counts. The chain combines TRBV20-1 with TRBJ2-7; perhaps TRBD2 as D (5 bases). Germline V gives CDR1 DFQATT, CDR2 SNEGSKA (reference sequence). V gave up 0 bases and J gave up 0 bases, with 15 bases separating them. This CDR3 is built from 16 residues. The CDR3, as DNA: TGCAGTGCTAGAGATACAAGCGGACGGAACTCCTACGAGCAGTACTTC. Amino acids: CSARDTSGRNSYEQYF.

The V gene is TRBV25-1, the J gene TRBJ2-6, with D unresolved. Trimming took off 0 bases at V and 6 bases at J, with 18 bases between the two ends. The CDR3 has 18 amino acids. CDR1 is MGHDK, CDR2 SYGVNS, per germline. The CDR3 sequence: CASSEYYSGPAEANVLTF. The CDR3 nucleotides read TGTGCCAGCAGTGAATACTACAGTGGGCCGGCGGAGGCCAACGTCCTGACTTTC.

In its sample, this clonotype was seen a few times. This rearrangement joins TRBV6-2 or TRBV6-3 to TRBJ2-1; no firm D call. The CDR3 consists of 12 residues. Germline lookup yields CDR1 MNHEY and CDR2 SVGEGT. The germline V and J ends were trimmed by 6 bases and 8 bases, with 11 bases remaining between them. As DNA, the CDR3 is TGTGCCAGCAGCTATCCGTCGGATGAGCAGTTCTTC. This codes for CASSYPSDEQFF.

This clonotype was seen repeatedly, ten times or more. The chain uses TRBV7-8 and TRBJ2-3; 7 nucleotides agree with TRBD1. The V gene's germline CDR1 is SGHVS and CDR2 FQNEAQ. Trimming removed 2 bases from V and 0 bases from J; junction bases left unmatched: 5. This CDR3 region has 16 residues. The CDR3 protein is CASSLPRTGSTDTQYF. CDR3 in DNA: TGTGCCAGCAGCTTACCTAGGACAGGTAGCACAGATACGCAGTATTTT. Using reference TRBV7-8 and TRBJ2-3 for the parts outside the CDR3, the full variable domain is GAGVSQSPRYKVAKRGQDVALRCDPISGHVSLFWYQQALGQGPEFLTYFQNEAQLDKSGLPSDRFFAERPEGSVSTLKIQRTQQEDSAVYLCASSLPRTGSTDTQYFGPGTRLTVL.

The V gene is TRBV12-3 or TRBV12-4, the J gene TRBJ2-3, with a possible D match to TRBD1 (5 bases). Trimming left V 5 bases short and J 0 bases short, with 12 bases between. The CDR3 loop spans 15 amino acids. DNA of the CDR3: TGTGCCAGCAGTCTGCAGACAGTTAGCACAGATACGCAGTATTTT. Translating it yields CASSLQTVSTDTQYF.

The sample holds many counts of this clonotype. The CDR3 region is CASSPRSGGYNEQFF. CDR3 in DNA: TGTGCCAGCAGTCCACGGAGCGGGGGCTACAATGAGCAGTTCTTC. The V and J genes are TRBV7-8 and TRBJ2-1; the match to TRBD2 covers 8 bases. CDR1 SGHVS and CDR2 FQNEAQ come from the germline V gene. The CDR3 is 15 amino acids. The V and J ends lost 6 bases and 3 bases, in that order; junction bases with no gene match: 7.

This clonotype was counted at least ten times. This chain links TRBV2 with TRBJ1-2; the D gene is possibly TRBD1 (5 bases). Germline V lookup: CDR1 SNHLY, CDR2 FYNNEI. This CDR3 has 10 residues. The CDR3, as DNA: TGTGCTACGCTTTTGGGGGACTACACCTTC. It codes for CATLLGDYTF.

This clonotype was picked up a small number of times. V gene TRBV14 combines with J gene TRBJ2-5; TRBD2 matches at 7 bases. There are 15 residues in the CDR3. Germline V gives CDR1 SGHDN, CDR2 FVKESK. V was pared by 4 bases and J by 3 bases, with 8 bases of the junction left unmatched. This chain's CDR3 is CASSPNWGGEETQYF. The CDR3 DNA reads TGTGCCAGCAGCCCCAATTGGGGGGGGGAAGAGACCCAGTACTTC.

This clonotype was recorded many times. The chain couples TRBV7-2 to TRBJ2-3, with D possibly matching TRBD2 (5 bases). This CDR3 has 17 amino acids. V lost 2 bases to trimming and J lost 0 bases, with 15 bases between them. The germline CDR1 and CDR2 sequences are SGHTA and FQGNSA. CDR3 sequence reads: CASSLKQSGYSTDTQYF. The CDR3 DNA follows: TGTGCCAGCAGCTTAAAACAGTCGGGGTATAGCACAGATACGCAGTATTTT. Based on the CDR3 plus reference TRBV7-2 and TRBJ2-3, the full variable domain is GAGVSQSPSNKVTEKGKDVELRCDPISGHTALYWYRQSLGQGLEFLIYFQGNSAPDKSGLPSDRFSAERTGGSVSTLTIQRTQQEDSAVYLCASSLKQSGYSTDTQYFGPGTRLTVL.

This clonotype was recorded at least ten times. J is TRBJ1-1 and V is TRBV12-3 or TRBV12-4, with 7 nucleotides matching TRBD1. This CDR3 has 13 amino acids. V shed 3 bases, J shed 11 bases, and the junction held 9 bases outside the gene matches. CDR3 protein: CASSLGTANGAFF. In nucleotides, the CDR3 is TGTGCCAGCAGTTTGGGGACAGCCAATGGGGCTTTCTTT.

This clonotype appeared many times. This rearrangement joins TRBV6-5 to TRBJ1-1; D is uncertain. The V gene's germline CDR1 is MNHEY and CDR2 SVGAGI. V was trimmed by 0 bases and J by 0 bases, leaving 5 bases between them. CDR3 length: 14 amino acids. CDR3 loop: CASSYSPLNTEAFF. In DNA, the CDR3 is TGTGCCAGCAGTTACTCACCTTTGAACACTGAAGCTTTCTTT.

Regarding this clonotype: A much larger clone lies one base from this, so it may be a read error. The J gene is TRBJ1-1, the V gene TRBV6-6, with D tentatively TRBD1 (6 bases). Germline loops: CDR1 MNHNY, CDR2 SVGAGI (reference sequence). The ends were cut back, 9 bases at V and 4 bases at J, with 21 bases in the middle. The CDR3 is 15 residues long. The CDR3 bases are TGTGCCAGTCGGGTTTACGGGACATGGCCCACTGAAGCTTTCTTT. Its protein product is CASRVYGTWPTEAFF.

The genes are TRBV10-1 and TRBJ2-7, with D possibly being TRBD2 (5 bases). V lost 2 bases and J 4 bases, leaving 9 bases between the germline ends. Germline CDR1 reads WNHNN; CDR2 reads SYGVQD (reference sequence). This CDR3 has 13 amino acids. CDR3 nucleotide sequence: TGCGCCAGCAGTGAGAGTAGAGGGTACGAGCAGTACTTC. The encoded protein is CASSESRGYEQYF.

This clonotype was seen many times. CDR3: CASSNDREKQETQYF. For the CDR3, the DNA is TGTGCCAGCAGTAACGACAGGGAGAAGCAAGAGACCCAGTACTTC. The V call is TRBV28, the J call TRBJ2-5; the match to TRBD1 covers 7 bases. The CDR3 sequence is 15 residues long. V dropped 5 bases and J dropped 2; count of bases not matched to a gene: 8. CDR1 and CDR2 from the germline V gene are MDHEN and SYDVKM.

This clonotype has more than one count but fewer than ten. The CDR3 here is CSAPVGRGANVLTF. The CDR3 nucleotides are TGCAGCGCTCCCGTAGGGAGGGGGGCCAACGTCCTGACTTTC. The chain uses TRBV29-1 and TRBJ2-6, with D possibly matching TRBD2 (6 bases). With 7 bases removed from V and 4 bases from J, the gap between germline ends came to 14 bases. The CDR3 covers 14 residues. Germline assignment: CDR1 SQVTM and CDR2 ANQGSEA. The variable domain in full, with the rest retrieved from reference TRBV29-1 and TRBJ2-6, is SAVISQKPSRDICQRGTSLTIQCQVDSQVTMMFWYRQQPGQSLTLIATANQGSEATYESGFVIDKFPISRPNLTFSTLTVSNMSPEDSSIYLCSAPVGRGANVLTFGAGSRLTVL.

The chain joins TRBV5-1 to TRBJ1-1; D gene ambiguous. The CDR3 sequence is 15 residues long. Germline CDR1 is SGHRS and CDR2 is YFSETQ. The V end was cut by 0 bases, the J end by 1 base, with 10 bases between. CDR3 amino acids: CASSLAPGRNTEAFF. The CDR3 DNA follows: TGCGCCAGCAGCTTGGCCCCCGGGAGGAACACTGAAGCTTTCTTT.

The sample holds many counts of this clonotype. The chain combines TRBV4-2 with TRBJ1-2, with TRBD1 matching 9 bases. The J segment lost 0 bases and the V segment lost 1 base, leaving 6 bases of the junction unmatched. The CDR3 has 17 amino acids. The V gene's germline CDR1 is LGHNA and CDR2 YNFKEQ. CDR3 DNA: TGTGCCAGCAGCCAAGGAGATGGACAGGGGACTAACTATGGCTACACCTTC. As protein: CASSQGDGQGTNYGYTF.

This clonotype was recorded at least ten times. The gene calls are TRBV7-2 and TRBJ2-1; TRBD1 matches 9 bases. V shed 4 bases and J 5 bases; nucleotides not matched to a gene: 9. This CDR3 is 16 amino acids long. CDR1 is SGHTA and CDR2 is FQGNSA in the germline V gene. The CDR3 DNA reads TGTGCCAGCAGCTCTCTCCCGGGACAGGGCCACAATGAGCAGTTCTTC. Encoded protein: CASSSLPGQGHNEQFF. Full variable domain (remainder filled in from reference TRBV7-2 and TRBJ2-1): GAGVSQSPSNKVTEKGKDVELRCDPISGHTALYWYRQSLGQGLEFLIYFQGNSAPDKSGLPSDRFSAERTGGSVSTLTIQRTQQEDSAVYLCASSSLPGQGHNEQFFGPGTRLTVL.